This T cell receptor beta chain was sequenced in a study of OX40 agonist ivuxolimab in advanced cancers. Patients who had autoimmune disease history or got systemic immunosuppression were left out. The method was immunoSEQ multiplex PCR; TCRdb's version includes in-frame clones alone and lacks a portion of them. The sample lists roughly 120,000 clones; about nine tenths were seen once. Points on this clone: Its antigen is unknown.

The CDR3 runs to 12 residues. With 1 base removed from V and 7 bases from J, the gap between germline ends came to 4 bases. Germline V gene lookup returns CDR1 SEHNR and CDR2 FQNEAQ (reference sequence). Study-wide results and limits: At 0.1 to 3.0 mg/kg, CD4+ and CD8+ blood T cells expanded clonally by week 6. Antigen specificity was not determined for the expanded peripheral T cells. CD8+ T cells (on average) carried more expanded clones than CD4+ T cells.

The source is an adult with an advanced solid tumor such as melanoma, head and neck, liver or kidney cancer. This sequence joins TRBV7-9 and TRBJ2-2; no firm D call. This sample comprised CD4+ or CD8+ T cells sorted from blood, obtained in a trial of the OX40 agonist ivuxolimab. CDR3: CASSLDLGELFF. The CDR3 DNA reads TGTGCCAGCAGCTTAGACCTCGGGGAGCTGTTTTTT.